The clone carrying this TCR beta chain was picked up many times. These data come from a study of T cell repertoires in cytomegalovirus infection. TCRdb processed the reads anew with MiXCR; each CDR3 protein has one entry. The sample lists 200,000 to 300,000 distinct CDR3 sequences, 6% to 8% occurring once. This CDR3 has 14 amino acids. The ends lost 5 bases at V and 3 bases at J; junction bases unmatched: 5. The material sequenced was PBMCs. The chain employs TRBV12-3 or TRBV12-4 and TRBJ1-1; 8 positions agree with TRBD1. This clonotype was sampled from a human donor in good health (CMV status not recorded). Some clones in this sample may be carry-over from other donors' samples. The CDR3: CASSTGGSYTEAFF. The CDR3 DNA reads TGTGCCAGCAGTACAGGGGGGAGTTACACTGAAGCTTTCTTT.